Listed below are T cell receptor beta chains from one sample, sequenced in a study of control samples from healthy donors and cancer patients. Assay used: immunoSEQ multiplex PCR; TCRdb lists only in-frame clones, some missing. The sample has some 140,000 clones; roughly 91% are singletons. Specimen: PBMCs. All receptors derive from a man over 45 with head and neck cancer. Each CDR3 is given with its conserved first and last residue. A D gene is named only where the DNA matches it firmly. Clone size is not always given. Where it is, it says once, few, many or a class for expanded clones.

clone_size d_call j_call v_call cdr3_aa
few TRBD1 TRBJ2-7 TRBV11-2 CASSGTGVPYEQYF
. TRBD2 TRBJ2-1 TRBV6-5 CASTPLGGVDEQFF
. . TRBJ2-5 TRBV5-1 CASSPEWGRGAETQYF
. . TRBJ2-5 TRBV13 CASSLEGGETQYF
. TRBD1 TRBJ2-7 TRBV10-3 CAISPGQGSYEQYF
. . TRBJ1-2 TRBV6-1 CASSGRVSGLPRIEGYTF
. TRBD1 TRBJ1-6 TRBV19 CATRQGNSYNSPLHF
. . TRBJ1-5 TRBV27 CASSQSGRSPPYSNQPQHF
. TRBD1 TRBJ1-6 TRBV9 CASSVNQGANSPLHF
. . TRBJ1-2 TRBV18 CASSPSDGANYGYTF
. . TRBJ1-6 TRBV5-1 CASSIWYTGMNSPLHF